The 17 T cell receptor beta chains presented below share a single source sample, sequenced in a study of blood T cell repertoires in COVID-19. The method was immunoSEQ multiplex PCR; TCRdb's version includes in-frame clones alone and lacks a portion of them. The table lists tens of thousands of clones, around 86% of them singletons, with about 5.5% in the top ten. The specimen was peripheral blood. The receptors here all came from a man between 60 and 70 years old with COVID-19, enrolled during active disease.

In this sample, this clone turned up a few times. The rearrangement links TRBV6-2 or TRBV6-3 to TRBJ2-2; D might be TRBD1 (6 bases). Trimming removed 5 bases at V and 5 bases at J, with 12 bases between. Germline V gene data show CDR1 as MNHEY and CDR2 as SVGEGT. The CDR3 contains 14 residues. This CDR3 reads CASSPDSPTGELFF. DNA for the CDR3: TGTGCCAGCAGTCCGGACAGCCCTACCGGGGAGCTGTTTTTT.

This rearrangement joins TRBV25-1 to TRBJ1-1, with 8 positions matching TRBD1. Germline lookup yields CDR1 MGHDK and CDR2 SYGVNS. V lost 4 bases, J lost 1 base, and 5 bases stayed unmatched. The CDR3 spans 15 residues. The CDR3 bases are TGTGCCAGCAGTGGCCCGGGGACAGGGAACACTGAAGCTTTCTTT. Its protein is CASSGPGTGNTEAFF.

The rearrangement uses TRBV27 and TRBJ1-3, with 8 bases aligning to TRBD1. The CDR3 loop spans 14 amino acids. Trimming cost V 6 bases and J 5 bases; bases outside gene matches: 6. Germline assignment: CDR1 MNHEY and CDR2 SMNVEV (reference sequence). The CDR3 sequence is CASSPDRARNTIYF. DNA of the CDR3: TGTGCCAGCAGCCCGGACAGGGCTAGAAACACCATATATTTT.

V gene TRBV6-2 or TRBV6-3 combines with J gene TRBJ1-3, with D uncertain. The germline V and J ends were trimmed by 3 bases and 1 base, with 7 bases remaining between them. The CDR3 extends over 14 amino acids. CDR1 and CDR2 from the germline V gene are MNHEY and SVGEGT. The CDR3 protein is CASSYRGSGNTIYF. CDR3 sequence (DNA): TGTGCCAGCAGTTATCGAGGTTCTGGAAACACCATATATTTT.

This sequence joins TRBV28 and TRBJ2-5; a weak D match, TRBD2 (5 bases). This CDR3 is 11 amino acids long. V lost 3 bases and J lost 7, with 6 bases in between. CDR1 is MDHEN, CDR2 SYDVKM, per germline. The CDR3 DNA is TGTGCCAGCAGTTTTCGGGGGACCCAGTACTTC. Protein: CASSFRGTQYF. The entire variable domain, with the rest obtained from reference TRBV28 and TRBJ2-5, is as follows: DVKVTQSSRYLVKRTGEKVFLECVQDMDHENMFWYRQDPGLGLRLIYFSYDVKMKEKGDIPEGYSVSREKKERFSLILESASTNQTSMYLCASSFRGTQYFGPGTRLLVL.

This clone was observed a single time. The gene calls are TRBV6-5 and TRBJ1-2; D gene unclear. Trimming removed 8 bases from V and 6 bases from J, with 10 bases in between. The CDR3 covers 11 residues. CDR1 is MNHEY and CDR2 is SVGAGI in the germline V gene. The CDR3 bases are TGTGCCAGCGGCTCCGTCCATGGCTACACCTTC. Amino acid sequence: CASGSVHGYTF.

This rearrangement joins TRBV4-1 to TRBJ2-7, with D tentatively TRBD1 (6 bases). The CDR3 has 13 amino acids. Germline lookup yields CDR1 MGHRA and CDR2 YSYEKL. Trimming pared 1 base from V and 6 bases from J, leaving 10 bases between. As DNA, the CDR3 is TGCGCCAGCAGCCAAGCGGCAGGGGTCGAGCAGTACTTC. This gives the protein CASSQAAGVEQYF.

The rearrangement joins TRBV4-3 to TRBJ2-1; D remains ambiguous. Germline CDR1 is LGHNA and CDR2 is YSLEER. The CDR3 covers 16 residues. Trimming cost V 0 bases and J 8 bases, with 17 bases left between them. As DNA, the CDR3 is TGCGCCAGCAGCCAAGAAAATAGTCAAGCGAGTCATGAGCAGTTCTTC. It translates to CASSQENSQASHEQFF.

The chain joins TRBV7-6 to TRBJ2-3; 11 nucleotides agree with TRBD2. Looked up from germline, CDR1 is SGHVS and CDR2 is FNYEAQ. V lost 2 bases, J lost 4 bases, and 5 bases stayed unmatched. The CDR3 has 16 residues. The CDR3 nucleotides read TGTGCCAGCAGCTTATCTACTAGCGGGGGTTCAGATACGCAGTATTTT. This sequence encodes CASSLSTSGGSDTQYF.

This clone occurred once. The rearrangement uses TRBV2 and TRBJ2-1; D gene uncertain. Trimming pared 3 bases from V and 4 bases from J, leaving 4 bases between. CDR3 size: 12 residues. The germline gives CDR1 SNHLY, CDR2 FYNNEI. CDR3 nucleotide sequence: TGTGCCAGCAGTGACGGTTACAATGAGCAGTTCTTC. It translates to CASSDGYNEQFF. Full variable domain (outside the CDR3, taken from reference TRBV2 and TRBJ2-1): EPEVTQTPSHQVTQMGQEVILRCVPISNHLYFYWYRQILGQKVEFLVSFYNNEISEKSEIFDDQFSVERPDGSNFTLKIRSTKLEDSAMYFCASSDGYNEQFFGPGTRLTVL.

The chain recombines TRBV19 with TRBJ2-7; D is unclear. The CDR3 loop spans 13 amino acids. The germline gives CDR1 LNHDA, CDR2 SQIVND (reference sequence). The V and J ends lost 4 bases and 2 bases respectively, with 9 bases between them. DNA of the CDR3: TGTGCCAGTAGTAACGCTGGAGCCTACGAGCAGTACTTC. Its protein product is CASSNAGAYEQYF.

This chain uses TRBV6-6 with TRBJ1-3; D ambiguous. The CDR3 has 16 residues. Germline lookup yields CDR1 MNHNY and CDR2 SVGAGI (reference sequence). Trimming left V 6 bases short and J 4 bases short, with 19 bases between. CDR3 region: CASSPTHGRAGNTIYF. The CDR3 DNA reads TGTGCCAGCAGCCCCACCCACGGGAGGGCGGGAAACACCATATATTTT.

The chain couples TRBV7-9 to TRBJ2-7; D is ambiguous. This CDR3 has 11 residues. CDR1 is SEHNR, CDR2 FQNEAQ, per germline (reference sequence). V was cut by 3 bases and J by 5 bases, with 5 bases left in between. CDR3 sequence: CASSLADEQYF. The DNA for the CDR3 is TGTGCCAGCAGCTTGGCTGACGAGCAGTACTTC.

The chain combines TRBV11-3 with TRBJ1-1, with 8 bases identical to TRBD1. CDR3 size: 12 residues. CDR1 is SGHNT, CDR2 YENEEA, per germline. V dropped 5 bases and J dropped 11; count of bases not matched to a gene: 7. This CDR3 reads CASSAYRDRAFF. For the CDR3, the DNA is TGTGCCAGCAGCGCATACCGGGACAGGGCTTTCTTT.

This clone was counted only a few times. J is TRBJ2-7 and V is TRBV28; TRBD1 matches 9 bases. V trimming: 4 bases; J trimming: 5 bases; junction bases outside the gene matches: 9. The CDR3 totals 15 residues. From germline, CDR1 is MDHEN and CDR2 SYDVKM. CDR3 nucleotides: TGTGCCAGCAGTTCCCTGACAGGGGGGTTGGACGAGCAGTACTTC. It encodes CASSSLTGGLDEQYF. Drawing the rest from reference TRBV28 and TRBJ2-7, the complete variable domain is DVKVTQSSRYLVKRTGEKVFLECVQDMDHENMFWYRQDPGLGLRLIYFSYDVKMKEKGDIPEGYSVSREKKERFSLILESASTNQTSMYLCASSSLTGGLDEQYFGPGTRLTVT.

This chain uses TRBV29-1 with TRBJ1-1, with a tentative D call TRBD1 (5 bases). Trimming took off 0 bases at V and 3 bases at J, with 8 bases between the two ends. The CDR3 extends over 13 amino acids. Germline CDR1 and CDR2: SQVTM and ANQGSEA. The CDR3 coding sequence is TGCAGCGTTGAAGAGGGACTGGACACTGAAGCTTTCTTT. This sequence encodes CSVEEGLDTEAFF.

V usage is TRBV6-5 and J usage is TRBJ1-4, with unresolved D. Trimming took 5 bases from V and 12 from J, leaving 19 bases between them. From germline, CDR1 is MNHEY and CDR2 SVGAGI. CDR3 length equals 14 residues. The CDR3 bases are TGTGCCAGCAGTCTTATTAGGGCCCCGAGGGAACTGTTTTTT. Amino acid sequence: CASSLIRAPRELFF.